This T cell receptor beta chain was sequenced during a study of blood T cell repertoires in COVID-19 (TCRdb year 2020). Broadly, across the study: Samples from collaborators originated in the United States, Italy and Spain and spanned both the acute and convalescent phases of COVID-19. The prospective study material was composed of cDNA or gDNA derived from T cells, B-cell-depleted T cells, or PBMCs. Deeply sampled blood TCRbeta repertoires from subjects exposed to, actively infected with, or recovered from COVID-19 were included in the dataset. The repertoires were made available in a free public database intended to serve as a resource for research on the immune response to SARS-CoV-2. Samples came from the ongoing ImmuneRACE study (first 160 participants) plus 1,254 subjects from 6 global collaborators. A de-identified subject ID, COVID-19 status, age in years and sex were almost always included in the sample metadata. HLA class I and class II types, where available, came from metadata supplied by the sample provider rather than from assay-based typing. Overall results and qualifications from the work: The quantity of clinical and demographic metadata differed by source and by participant and was supplied without curation.

Whole blood was collected in K2EDTA tubes by collaborating institutions according to the institutions' own protocols. Collaborator samples were shipped for TCRbeta analysis as frozen whole blood, isolated PBMCs, or DNA extracted from either sample type. The immunoSEQ Assay, a bias-controlled multiplex PCR, was used to amplify TCRbeta CDR3 regions from genomic DNA. Regarding the original processing steps: Nucleated cell counts per sample were estimated from amplification of reference gene primers within the assay. Sequence reads were collapsed and filtered to measure the absolute abundance of every unique TCRbeta CDR3 rearrangement. For each sample, productive Simpson clonality was calculated as the square root of Simpson's diversity index over productive rearrangements. TCRdb retrieved this table from immuneACCESS and kept in-frame rearrangements only. Not all clones are present; in checked studies, unresolved V genes account for under half, and no reason is known for the remainder. V and J calls and clone size are as listed in that table; D and trimming were resolved from the DNA. Counted in this sample were under 350,000 clones; approximately 90% of them appeared once. About 4.6% of the sample is held by the ten biggest clonotypes.

Concerning this clone: It lacks a known antigen. Base qualities are not at hand, and no much larger clone is one base apart.

The junction shows trimming of 9 bases on V and 3 bases on J, plus 11 bases between the germline ends. The CDR3 contains 14 residues, cysteine and phenylalanine counted. Only the CDR3 part of the read is kept: 42 bases, read in frame from the first base. Sequences KGHDR (CDR1) and SFDVKD (CDR2) are obtained from the germline V gene. Source material: peripheral blood. This TCR derives from a man aged 35-49 years with acute or convalescent COVID-19. The rearranged segments are TRBV24-1 and TRBJ2-6; a weak D assignment points to TRBD1 (6 bases agree). The CDR3 region has the sequence CATFQGCGANVLTF. The DNA is TGTGCCACCTTTCAGGGGTGTGGGGCCAACGTCCTGACTTTC.